Below, 20 T cell receptor beta chains from the same sample are listed, as sequenced in a study of regulatory T cells in long-lasting Graves disease. Building of the TCR beta libraries involved iRepertoire HTBI primers and Arm-PCR of CDR3 regions. TCRdb reprocessed the multiplex PCR reads with MiXCR, giving one entry per CDR3 protein. The sample contains 380,000 or so distinct CDR3 sequences, 15% to 20% of which appear only once. Regarding time point: newly diagnosed GD, antithyroid drugs for less than 3 months. PBMCs provided the RNA from which the TCR library was made. The same sample was also studied in work on T cells in Graves' hyperthyroidism and ophthalmopathy.

The material was peripheral blood mononuclear cells (PBMCs), obtained at new diagnosis, from a patient treated with antithyroid drugs. The receptors derive from a woman younger than 30 with Graves disease.

Only a few counts were recorded for this clonotype. The chain employs TRBV19 and TRBJ1-1; 7 bases are a match to TRBD1. With 8 bases clipped from V and 6 bases from J, the junction kept 9 bases outside the gene matches. Germline-derived CDR1 and CDR2 are LNHDA and SQIVND (reference sequence). The CDR3 contains 13 residues. CDR3 loop: CASSNTGVPEAFF. The CDR3 bases are TGTGCCAGTTCTAATACAGGGGTCCCTGAAGCTTTCTTT.

In this sample, this clonotype turned up many times. This chain uses TRBV6-2 or TRBV6-3 with TRBJ2-1, with D possibly TRBD1 on 6 matching bases. The CDR3 extends over 14 amino acids. In germline, CDR1 is MNHEY, CDR2 SVGEGT. Trimming took off 6 bases at V and 3 bases at J, with 12 bases between the two ends. This chain's CDR3 is CASSADSYYNEQFF. The CDR3 coding sequence is TGTGCCAGCAGCGCGGACAGCTACTACAATGAGCAGTTCTTC.

The sample holds many counts of this clonotype. This rearrangement joins TRBV7-9 to TRBJ2-7; 7 bases are shared with TRBD1. Per the germline V gene, CDR1 is SEHNR and CDR2 is FQNEAQ (reference sequence). This CDR3 has 14 residues. Trimming took 5 bases from V and 2 from J; bases not matched to a gene: 6. The CDR3 region has the DNA TGTGCCAGCAGCGGCAGGACAGGCGCCTACGAGCAGTACTTC. Amino acid sequence: CASSGRTGAYEQYF.

This clonotype was picked up a small number of times. This may stem from a read error, because a much larger clone lies one nucleotide away. The J gene is TRBJ2-7, the V gene TRBV20-1; no clear D. The germline V gene has CDR1 DFQATT and CDR2 SNEGSKA (reference sequence). This CDR3 has 13 amino acids. CDR3 sequence reads: CSARAVATYERYF. The CDR3 DNA follows: TGCAGTGCTAGAGCTGTCGCCACCTACGAGCGGTACTTC.

This clonotype was counted only a few times. The chain combines TRBV13 with TRBJ2-7; 7 bases map to TRBD1. Trimming at V came to 6 bases and at J to 0 bases, leaving 8 bases not matched to a gene. Germline V gives CDR1 PRHDT, CDR2 FYEKMQ (reference sequence). The CDR3 runs to 15 residues. CDR3 amino acids: CASRTQGPLSYEQYF. The DNA of the CDR3 is TGTGCCAGCAGAACACAGGGGCCCCTCTCCTACGAGCAGTACTTC.

At least ten counts were recorded for this clonotype. V usage is TRBV6-2 or TRBV6-3 and J usage is TRBJ2-2, with D tentatively TRBD2 (6 bases). The CDR3 totals 16 residues. CDR1 is MNHEY and CDR2 is SVGEGT in the germline V gene. V was shortened by 6 bases and J by 4 bases, with 18 bases between the two germline ends. The DNA for the CDR3 is TGTGCCAGCAGCAACCCCGCGGGGTATAGCACCGGGGAGCTGTTTTTT. It translates to CASSNPAGYSTGELFF.

The gene calls are TRBV6-9 and TRBJ2-1; D possibly corresponds to TRBD1 (6 bases). V dropped 3 bases and J dropped 8 bases, with 11 bases sitting between them. The CDR3 sequence is 13 residues long. Germline-derived CDR1 and CDR2 are MNHGY and SVAAGI. Here the CDR3 reads CASSYLKGDEQFF. DNA of the CDR3: TGTGCCAGCAGTTACCTCAAGGGGGATGAGCAGTTCTTC.

The chain carries TRBV20-1 and TRBJ2-5; 16 bases align to TRBD2. This CDR3 is 16 amino acids long. V dropped 4 bases and J dropped 5; count of bases not matched to a gene: 7. Germline V gene lookup returns CDR1 DFQATT and CDR2 SNEGSKA (reference sequence). CDR3 sequence: CSATGTSGRGGETQYF. As DNA, the CDR3 is TGCAGTGCTACCGGGACTAGCGGGAGGGGTGGGGAGACCCAGTACTTC.

This clonotype has a count of ten or more. This rearrangement joins TRBV12-3 or TRBV12-4 to TRBJ1-5, with D tentatively TRBD1 (5 bases). V lost 6 bases and J lost 0, with 12 bases in between. The CDR3 sequence is 15 residues long. The CDR3 coding sequence is TGTGCCAGCAGGCGACAGAGATATAGCAATCAGCCCCAGCATTTT. Amino acid sequence: CASRRQRYSNQPQHF.

This clonotype came up many times. J is TRBJ1-4 and V is TRBV11-3; D gene unclear. CDR1 SGHNT and CDR2 YENEEA come from the germline V gene. This CDR3 spans 14 amino acids. V was clipped by 2 bases and J by 7 bases, with 11 bases between them. In DNA, the CDR3 is TGTGCCAGCAGCTTAATCGGGGAGAGTGAAAAACTGTTTTTT. Translating it yields CASSLIGESEKLFF.

In this sample, this clonotype turned up many times. J is TRBJ2-4 and V is TRBV12-3 or TRBV12-4; 7 bases map to TRBD2. This CDR3 region has 15 residues. V shed 3 bases, J shed 4 bases, and the junction held 6 bases outside the gene matches. The CDR3, as DNA: TGTGCCAGCAGTTTTGGACGGGGGGAGAAAAACATTCAGTACTTC. Its translation: CASSFGRGEKNIQYF.

This clonotype was seen many times. The chain has TRBV12-3 or TRBV12-4 and TRBJ1-1; perhaps TRBD1 as D (5 bases). CDR3 size: 14 residues. V lost 2 bases and J 5 bases, leaving 12 bases between the germline ends. The CDR3 spells CASSLRGRRTEAFF. The CDR3 bases are TGTGCCAGCAGTTTAAGGGGAAGGAGAACTGAAGCTTTCTTT.

At least ten counts were recorded for this clonotype. This sequence joins TRBV27 and TRBJ2-7; 9 bases line up with TRBD2. V was pared by 5 bases and J by 6 bases, with 8 bases of the junction left unmatched. This CDR3 is 14 amino acids long. Per the germline V gene, CDR1 is MNHEY and CDR2 is SMNVEV (reference sequence). CDR3 in amino acids: CASSPGTSPTEQYF. The CDR3 DNA sequence: TGTGCCAGCAGTCCCGGGACTAGCCCTACCGAGCAGTACTTC.

There are a few counts of this clonotype. CDR3: CASTRFTNEKLFF. CDR3 nucleotides: TGTGCCAGCACGAGGTTCACTAATGAAAAACTGTTTTTT. This sequence joins TRBV2 and TRBJ1-4; D is unresolved. The V end was cut by 7 bases, the J end by 2 bases, with 8 bases between. Germline CDR1 and CDR2: SNHLY and FYNNEI. This CDR3 comprises 13 residues.

This clonotype occurred many times. The chain links TRBV11-2 to TRBJ2-3, with D tentatively TRBD2 (5 bases). The length of the CDR3 is 15 residues. The V end lost 1 base, the J end lost 5 bases, and 13 bases lay between the germline ends. Per germline, CDR1 SGHAT and CDR2 FQNNGV. The chain's CDR3 is CASSLAGRAGDTQYF. DNA for the CDR3: TGTGCCAGCAGCTTAGCAGGAAGGGCGGGAGATACGCAGTATTTT.

In regard to this clonotype: A read error may explain this, as a much larger clone is one base away. This chain connects TRBV28 to TRBJ2-5; D remains ambiguous. CDR1 and CDR2 (germline): MDHEN, SYDVKM. The CDR3 totals 15 residues. This CDR3 is CAGSFPYTSQETQYF. The CDR3 DNA is TGTGCCGGCAGTTTCCCGTACACCTCCCAAGAGACCCAGTACTTC.

Points on this clonotype: Being one base from a much bigger clone, this may be a read error. V is TRBV6-1 and J is TRBJ1-5; D is ambiguous. Trimming stripped 1 base from V and 7 bases from J, with 11 bases between. The length of the CDR3 is 14 residues. CDR1 and CDR2 from the germline V gene are MNHNS and SASEGT. The CDR3 coding sequence is TGTGCCAGCAGTGAAGGAGGAGGGTTCCAGCCCCAGCATTTT. This translates into CASSEGGGFQPQHF.

This clonotype was recorded at least ten times. The rearrangement joins TRBV11-3 to TRBJ2-5, with TRBD2 matching over 10 bases. The CDR3 covers 14 residues. Germline assignment: CDR1 SGHNT and CDR2 YENEEA. V trimming: 5 bases; J trimming: 4 bases; junction bases outside the gene matches: 4. CDR3 coding DNA: TGTGCCAGCAGCCCAACTAGCGGGGCAGAGACCCAGTACTTC. It translates to CASSPTSGAETQYF.

This clonotype was recorded at least ten times. The chain uses TRBV5-1 and TRBJ2-7; no reliable D call. The CDR3 has 13 amino acids. V lost 7 bases and J lost 1, with 12 bases in between. CDR1 is SGHRS and CDR2 is YFSETQ in the germline V gene. CDR3 DNA: TGCGCCAGCCGAAGAACACTTTCCTACGAGCAGTACTTC. Protein sequence: CASRRTLSYEQYF. Filled out from reference TRBV5-1 and TRBJ2-7, the complete variable domain reads KAGVTQTPRYLIKTRGQQVTLSCSPISGHRSVSWYQQTPGQGLQFLFEYFSETQRNKGNFPGRFSGRQFSNSRSEMNVSTLELGDSALYLCASRRTLSYEQYFGPGTRLTVT.

This clonotype has more than one count but fewer than ten. V is TRBV5-1 and J is TRBJ1-5; TRBD1 is a possible D gene (5 bases). Germline CDR1 and CDR2: SGHRS and YFSETQ. CDR3 length equals 15 residues. Trimming took 4 bases from V and 6 from J, leaving 17 bases between them. This CDR3 reads CASSLRFRVSQPQHF. The DNA of the CDR3 is TGCGCCAGCAGCCTTAGGTTCAGGGTAAGTCAGCCCCAGCATTTT. Using reference TRBV5-1 and TRBJ1-5 for the parts outside the CDR3, the full variable domain is KAGVTQTPRYLIKTRGQQVTLSCSPISGHRSVSWYQQTPGQGLQFLFEYFSETQRNKGNFPGRFSGRQFSNSRSEMNVSTLELGDSALYLCASSLRFRVSQPQHFGDGTRLSIL.